This entry lists 18 T cell receptor beta chains sequenced from one sample in a study of a mutant IDH1 vaccine in newly diagnosed glioma (dated by TCRdb to the early 2020s). Library method: the immunoSEQ multiplex PCR assay. Entries here come from immuneACCESS through TCRdb and include only in-frame sequences with V and J called. Some clones fail to appear in such tables; in the studies checked, an unresolved V gene covers under half of the shortfall, and the cause of the remainder is unknown. A total of some 35,000 clones appear in this sample, 60% to 85% of them only once. The top ten clones comprise 8.9% of the sample. For these TCRs, the target antigens are not known. Interpreted using the paper, the time point label stands for: week 47, end of study. Each vaccine dose was 300 ug of a 20-mer mutant IDH1 peptide in Montanide, given subcutaneously with topical imiquimod. The sequencing here drew on PBMCs, taken from a glioma patient whose treatment included an IDH1 peptide vaccine. The receptors come from a man aged 35-49 years with glioma.

The chain joins TRBV7-8 to TRBJ2-3; 9 nucleotides agree with TRBD2. Germline trimming cut 5 bases from V and 1 base from J; bases unmatched to any gene: 1. This CDR3 contains 14 residues. Germline CDR1 and CDR2: SGHVS and FQNEAQ. The CDR3, as DNA: TGTGCCAGCAGCCGGACTAGCGGCACAGATACGCAGTATTTT. Its protein product is CASSRTSGTDTQYF.

This clone has a single count. The gene calls are TRBV27 and TRBJ2-7, with 8 nucleotides matching TRBD1. The junction had 12 bases not matched to a gene; V was cut back by 5 bases and J by 0 bases. The CDR3 has 17 residues. Looked up from germline, CDR1 is MNHEY and CDR2 is SMNVEV (reference sequence). The CDR3 reads CASSGGDRDRPSYEQYF. CDR3 bases: TGTGCCAGCAGTGGGGGAGACCGGGACAGGCCCTCCTACGAGCAGTACTTC.

In DNA, the CDR3 is TGCGCCAGCAGCTTGGAGGGACTAGAGAGAGAGACCCAGTACTTC. The encoded protein is CASSLEGLERETQYF. The chain employs TRBV5-1 and TRBJ2-5; 8 bases line up with TRBD2. V was clipped by 0 bases and J by 4 bases; unmatched bases: 5. CDR1 is SGHRS and CDR2 is YFSETQ in the germline V gene. This CDR3 is 15 amino acids long.

This clone was detected a few times. This chain uses TRBV6-1 with TRBJ1-2, with unresolved D. The V end was cut by 1 base, the J end by 2 bases, with 8 bases between. CDR1 and CDR2 from the germline V gene are MNHNS and SASEGT. This CDR3 region has 14 residues. DNA for the CDR3: TGTGCCAGCAGTGAAGTTGGCGGAAACTATGGCTACACCTTC. This codes for CASSEVGGNYGYTF.

This clone was observed once. The V and J genes are TRBV6-1 and TRBJ2-6; no firm D call. Between the trimmed V and J ends, which lost 7 bases and 2 bases, there was a span of 9 bases. The CDR3 covers 14 residues. CDR1 is MNHNS, CDR2 SASEGT, per germline. CDR3 bases: TGTGCCAGCAAGGGTGTGGCTGGGGCCAACGTCCTGACTTTC. Its translation: CASKGVAGANVLTF.

The rearrangement joins TRBV5-1 to TRBJ1-5; possible D gene TRBD1, 6 bases. There are 14 residues in the CDR3. The V end lost 2 bases, the J end lost 7 bases, and 13 bases lay between the germline ends. Per the germline V gene, CDR1 is SGHRS and CDR2 is YFSETQ. The CDR3 reads CASSLTGRDQPQHF. CDR3 coding DNA: TGCGCCAGCAGCTTAACAGGGAGGGACCAGCCCCAGCATTTT. Combining the CDR3 with reference TRBV5-1 and TRBJ1-5 gives the whole variable domain KAGVTQTPRYLIKTRGQQVTLSCSPISGHRSVSWYQQTPGQGLQFLFEYFSETQRNKGNFPGRFSGRQFSNSRSEMNVSTLELGDSALYLCASSLTGRDQPQHFGDGTRLSIL.

This clone was detected only once. The V call is TRBV25-1, the J call TRBJ1-3; D unclear. Germline V gene data show CDR1 as MGHDK and CDR2 as SYGVNS. V lost 6 bases to trimming and J lost 0 bases, with 15 bases between them. The CDR3 extends over 16 amino acids. For the CDR3, the DNA is TGTGCCAGCAGCCCACCCCAGTCAAGCTCTGGAAACACCATATATTTT. Its translation: CASSPPQSSSGNTIYF. The full variable domain, with the rest looked up from reference TRBV25-1 and TRBJ1-3, is EADIYQTPRYLVIGTGKKITLECSQTMGHDKMYWYQQDPGMELHLIHYSYGVNSTEKGDLSSESTVSRIRTEHFPLTLESARPSHTSQYLCASSPPQSSSGNTIYFGEGSWLTVV.

This chain uses TRBV5-6 with TRBJ2-7; tentatively, D is TRBD1 (5 bases). CDR1 and CDR2 (germline): SGHDT, YYEEEE. With 2 bases removed from V and 0 bases from J, the gap between germline ends came to 9 bases. The CDR3 is made up of 14 amino acids. CDR3 amino acids: CASSLGVFSYEQYF. In DNA, the CDR3 is TGTGCCAGCAGCTTAGGGGTATTCTCCTACGAGCAGTACTTC.

The chain employs TRBV6-5 and TRBJ1-4; D not resolved. V was trimmed by 5 bases and J by 0 bases, leaving 10 bases between them. Per germline, CDR1 MNHEY and CDR2 SVGAGI. CDR3 length equals 15 residues. DNA for the CDR3: TGTGCCAGCAGTCGCGGGCCTGCAACTAATGAAAAACTGTTTTTT. The encoded protein is CASSRGPATNEKLFF.

The chain is built from TRBV4-1 and TRBJ2-1; no firm D call. Germline V gives CDR1 MGHRA, CDR2 YSYEKL. The CDR3 length is 13 residues. V lost 1 base to trimming and J lost 7 bases, with 8 bases between them. The CDR3 region is CASSQVVSNEQFF. CDR3 bases: TGCGCCAGCAGCCAAGTTGTCTCGAATGAGCAGTTCTTC.

This chain connects TRBV28 to TRBJ2-2; D gene uncertain. V gave up 6 bases and J gave up 0 bases, with 11 bases separating them. Germline V gene data show CDR1 as MDHEN and CDR2 as SYDVKM. The length of the CDR3 is 15 residues. Here the CDR3 reads CASSPVDSNTGELFF. In nucleotides, the CDR3 is TGTGCCAGCAGCCCCGTCGATTCGAACACCGGGGAGCTGTTTTTT.

V is TRBV27 and J is TRBJ1-5; the D gene is possibly TRBD1 (6 bases). The CDR3 loop spans 15 amino acids. Germline V gene data show CDR1 as MNHEY and CDR2 as SMNVEV (reference sequence). V dropped 4 bases and J dropped 4 bases, with 14 bases sitting between them. Here the CDR3 DNA reads TGTGCCAGCAGTTCCTCCGGACAGACAAATCAGCCCCAGCATTTT. Its translation: CASSSSGQTNQPQHF.

The chain joins TRBV4-1 to TRBJ1-2; TRBD1 might be the D (5 bases). Looked up from germline, CDR1 is MGHRA and CDR2 is YSYEKL. The CDR3 has 15 amino acids. V was trimmed by 0 bases and J by 4 bases, leaving 12 bases between them. This chain's CDR3 is CASSQDRDWGYGYTF. The CDR3 region has the DNA TGCGCCAGCAGCCAAGATAGGGACTGGGGCTATGGCTACACCTTC.

The chain carries TRBV5-4 and TRBJ2-1; 8 positions match TRBD2. V dropped 1 base and J dropped 5; count of bases not matched to a gene: 5. Looked up from germline, CDR1 is SGHNT and CDR2 is YYREEE (reference sequence). There are 15 residues in the CDR3. Here the CDR3 DNA reads TGTGCCAGCAGCTTGAAGACTAGCGTTCACAATGAGCAGTTCTTC. It codes for CASSLKTSVHNEQFF.

This chain uses TRBV10-3 with TRBJ1-2; D not resolved. The CDR3 has 16 residues. Germline V gene lookup returns CDR1 ENHRY and CDR2 SYGVKD. V dropped 3 bases and J dropped 4 bases, with 18 bases sitting between them. The CDR3 spells CAISEIWEISSYGYTF. The CDR3 DNA sequence: TGTGCCATCAGTGAAATTTGGGAGATAAGTAGCTATGGCTACACCTTC.

This rearrangement joins TRBV6-6 to TRBJ1-2, with no clear D. There are 13 residues in the CDR3. Germline CDR1 MNHNY, CDR2 SVGAGI (reference sequence). V was trimmed by 9 bases and J by 4 bases, leaving 15 bases between them. CDR3 coding DNA: TGTGCCAGTAAAAGGGAGTGGAGCTATGGCTACACCTTC. This encodes CASKREWSYGYTF.

The J gene is TRBJ1-1, the V gene TRBV13; TRBD1 might be the D (6 bases). Trimming stripped 5 bases from V and 4 bases from J, with 14 bases between. CDR3 length equals 14 residues. The germline gives CDR1 PRHDT, CDR2 FYEKMQ (reference sequence). The CDR3 reads CASSRDRTLTEAFF. DNA for the CDR3: TGTGCCAGCAGCCGTGACAGGACTCTCACTGAAGCTTTCTTT. The complete variable domain, with remaining parts taken from reference TRBV13 and TRBJ1-1, reads AAGVIQSPRHLIKEKRETATLKCYPIPRHDTVYWYQQGPGQDPQFLISFYEKMQSDKGSIPDRFSAQQFSDYHSELNMSSLELGDSALYFCASSRDRTLTEAFFGQGTRLTVV.

This chain joins TRBV29-1 and TRBJ2-1; 9 bases align to TRBD2. This CDR3 has 16 amino acids. Germline assignment: CDR1 SQVTM and CDR2 ANQGSEA. The ends lost 0 bases at V and 2 bases at J; junction bases unmatched: 5. The CDR3 DNA is TGCAGCGTTGAAGAGCAGACTAGCGGCCCCTACAATGAGCAGTTCTTC. Residues: CSVEEQTSGPYNEQFF.